This section outlines one TCR beta chain sequence together with its context. Clones were sequenced by immunoSEQ multiplex PCR, and TCRdb holds only the in-frame ones, with some missing. The data contain roughly 230,000 clones, approximately 85% of them singletons. Enrolled during active infection, Seattle patients were then followed longitudinally. Germline-derived CDR1 and CDR2 are SGHTS and YDEGEE. The CDR3 has 20 residues. J gave up 0 bases and V 0 bases, and 9 bases lay outside the gene matches. This entry comes from a study of blood T cell repertoires in COVID-19. Study-level background: The cDNA or gDNA used as material had been derived from T cells, B-cell-depleted T cells, or PBMCs.

The sequencing input was peripheral blood. V usage is TRBV5-8 and J usage is TRBJ2-2; 12 bases match TRBD2. The clonotype comes from a man aged 50-60 years with COVID-19, enrolled during active disease. This chain's CDR3 is CASSLAFRTSGKPNTGELFF. The CDR3 coding sequence is TGTGCCAGCAGCTTGGCATTCCGGACTAGCGGGAAACCGAACACCGGGGAGCTGTTTTTT.